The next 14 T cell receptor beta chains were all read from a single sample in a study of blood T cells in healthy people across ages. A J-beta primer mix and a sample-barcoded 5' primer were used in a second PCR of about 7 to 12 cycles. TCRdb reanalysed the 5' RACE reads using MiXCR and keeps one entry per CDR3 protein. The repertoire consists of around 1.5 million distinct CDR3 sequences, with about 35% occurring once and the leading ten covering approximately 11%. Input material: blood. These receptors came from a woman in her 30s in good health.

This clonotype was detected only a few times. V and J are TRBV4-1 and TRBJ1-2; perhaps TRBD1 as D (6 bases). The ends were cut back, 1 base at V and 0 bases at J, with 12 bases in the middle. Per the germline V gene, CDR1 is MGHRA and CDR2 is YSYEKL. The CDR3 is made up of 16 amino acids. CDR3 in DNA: TGCGCCAGCAGCCAAGTCTTCGGACAGTCTAACTATGGCTACACCTTC. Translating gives CASSQVFGQSNYGYTF.

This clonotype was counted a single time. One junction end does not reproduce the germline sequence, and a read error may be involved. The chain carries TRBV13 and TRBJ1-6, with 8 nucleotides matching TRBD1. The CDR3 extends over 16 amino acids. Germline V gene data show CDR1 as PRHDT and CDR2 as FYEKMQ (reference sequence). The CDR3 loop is CTSSSTGGQDPFTLHF. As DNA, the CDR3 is TGTACCAGCAGCTCCACCGGGGGACAGGACCCCTTCACCCTCCACTTT.

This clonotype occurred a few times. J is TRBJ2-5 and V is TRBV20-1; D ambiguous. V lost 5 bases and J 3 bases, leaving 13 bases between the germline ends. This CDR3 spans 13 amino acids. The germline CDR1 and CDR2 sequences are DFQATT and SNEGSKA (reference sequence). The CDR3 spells CSADRANEETQYF. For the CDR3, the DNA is TGCAGTGCTGACCGGGCCAACGAAGAGACCCAGTACTTC.

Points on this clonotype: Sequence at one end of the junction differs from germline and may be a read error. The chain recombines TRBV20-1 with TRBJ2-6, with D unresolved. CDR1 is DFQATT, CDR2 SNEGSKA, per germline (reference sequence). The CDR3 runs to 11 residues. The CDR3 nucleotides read TGCAGTGCAACCGGTGCCAACGTCCGGACTTTC. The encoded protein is CSATGANVRTF.

CDR3 in amino acids: CASSSPGPLGDTQYF. The CDR3 nucleotides are TGTGCCAGCAGCTCTCCAGGTCCCCTTGGGGATACGCAGTATTTT. The gene calls are TRBV7-9 and TRBJ2-3; D gene ambiguous. The germline V gene encodes CDR1 SEHNR and CDR2 FQNEAQ (reference sequence). V shed 4 bases and J shed 6 bases, with 17 bases lying between them. The CDR3 extends over 15 amino acids. Complete variable domain (other parts from reference TRBV7-9 and TRBJ2-3): DTGVSQNPRHKITKRGQNVTFRCDPISEHNRLYWYRQTLGQGPEFLTYFQNEAQLEKSRLLSDRFSAERPKGSFSTLEIQRTEQGDSAMYLCASSSPGPLGDTQYFGPGTRLTVL.

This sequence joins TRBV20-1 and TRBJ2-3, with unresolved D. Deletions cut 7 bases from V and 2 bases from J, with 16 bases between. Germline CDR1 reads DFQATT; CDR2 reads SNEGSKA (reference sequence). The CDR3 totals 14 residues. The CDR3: CSVSIALFTDTQYF. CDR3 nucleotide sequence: TGCAGTGTTTCGATAGCCCTCTTCACAGATACGCAGTATTTT.

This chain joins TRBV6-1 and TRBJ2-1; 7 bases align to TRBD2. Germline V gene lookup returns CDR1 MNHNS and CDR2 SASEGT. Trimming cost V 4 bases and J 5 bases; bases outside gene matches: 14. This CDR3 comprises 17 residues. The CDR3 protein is CASSASRRAGLNNEQFF. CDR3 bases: TGTGCCAGCAGTGCGTCCAGGAGAGCGGGGCTAAACAATGAGCAGTTCTTC.

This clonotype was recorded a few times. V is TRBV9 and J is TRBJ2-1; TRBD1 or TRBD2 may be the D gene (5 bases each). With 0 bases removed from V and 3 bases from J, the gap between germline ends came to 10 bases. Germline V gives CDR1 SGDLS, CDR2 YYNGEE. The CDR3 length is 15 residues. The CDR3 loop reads CASSVEGTYYNEQFF. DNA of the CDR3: TGTGCCAGCAGCGTAGAAGGGACCTACTACAATGAGCAGTTCTTC.

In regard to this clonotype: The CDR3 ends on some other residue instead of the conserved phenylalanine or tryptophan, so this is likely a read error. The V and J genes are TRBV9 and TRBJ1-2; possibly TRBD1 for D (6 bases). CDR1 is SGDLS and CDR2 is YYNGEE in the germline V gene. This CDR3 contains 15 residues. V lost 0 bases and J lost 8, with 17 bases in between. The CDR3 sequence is CASSVAGGPGYGYTV. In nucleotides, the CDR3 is TGTGCCAGCAGCGTAGCTGGGGGGCCGGGTTACGGCTACACCGTC.

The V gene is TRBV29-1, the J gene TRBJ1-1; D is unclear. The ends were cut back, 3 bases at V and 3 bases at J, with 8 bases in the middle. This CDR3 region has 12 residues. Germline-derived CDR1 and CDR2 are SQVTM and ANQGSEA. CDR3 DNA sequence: TGCAGCGTTGAGGACTTAGACACTGAAGCTTTCTTT. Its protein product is CSVEDLDTEAFF. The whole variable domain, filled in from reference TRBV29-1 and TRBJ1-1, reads SAVISQKPSRDICQRGTSLTIQCQVDSQVTMMFWYRQQPGQSLTLIATANQGSEATYESGFVIDKFPISRPNLTFSTLTVSNMSPEDSSIYLCSVEDLDTEAFFGQGTRLTVV.

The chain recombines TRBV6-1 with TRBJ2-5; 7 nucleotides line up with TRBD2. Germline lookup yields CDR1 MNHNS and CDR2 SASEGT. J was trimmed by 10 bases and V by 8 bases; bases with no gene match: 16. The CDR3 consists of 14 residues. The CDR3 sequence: CASFLASGPGSQYF. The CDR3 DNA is TGTGCCAGCTTTTTGGCTAGCGGCCCAGGGAGCCAGTACTTC.

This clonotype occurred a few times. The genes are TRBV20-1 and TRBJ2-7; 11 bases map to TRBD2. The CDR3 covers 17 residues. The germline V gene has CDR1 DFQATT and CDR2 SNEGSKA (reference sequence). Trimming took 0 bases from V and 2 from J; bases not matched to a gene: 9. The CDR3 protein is CSARDRSGRVMTYEQYF. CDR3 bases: TGCAGTGCTAGAGATCGTAGCGGGAGGGTCATGACCTACGAGCAGTACTTC.

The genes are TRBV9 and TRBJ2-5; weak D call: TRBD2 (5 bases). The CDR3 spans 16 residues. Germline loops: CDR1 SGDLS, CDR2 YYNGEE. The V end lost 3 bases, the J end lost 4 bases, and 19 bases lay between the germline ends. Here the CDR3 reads CASSERGNWARETQYF. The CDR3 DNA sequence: TGTGCCAGCAGCGAGAGAGGGAATTGGGCTCGAGAGACCCAGTACTTC.

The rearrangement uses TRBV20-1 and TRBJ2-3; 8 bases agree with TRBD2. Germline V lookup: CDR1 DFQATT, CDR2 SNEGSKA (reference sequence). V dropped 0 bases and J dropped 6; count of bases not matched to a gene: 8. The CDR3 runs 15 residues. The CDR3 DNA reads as TGCAGTGCTAGAGATTGGAGCGGGAGTGGGGATACGCAGTATTTT. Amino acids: CSARDWSGSGDTQYF.